This T cell receptor (beta chain) was obtained from a study of blood T cell repertoires in COVID-19. Looking at the study overall: Samples representing acute and convalescent COVID-19 were sourced from the United States, Italy and Spain. Nucleic acid was either cDNA or gDNA, and it came from T cells, B-cell-depleted T cells, or PBMCs.

Under the authors' procedure: Amplifying reference gene primers gave estimates of nucleated cell counts. Only in-frame clones appear in the TCRdb table, and some are missing; sequencing was by immunoSEQ multiplex PCR. For V, J and clone size, that table is used; D and trimming come from the DNA. Among roughly 200,000 clones, approximately 80% were seen once, and the ten largest hold about 13%. CDR1 MDHEN and CDR2 SYDVKM come from the germline V gene. V lost 4 bases, J lost 4 bases, and 16 bases lay in between. The CDR3 spans 15 residues. Sequenced input: peripheral blood. V usage is TRBV28 and J usage is TRBJ1-2; a weak D match, TRBD1 (5 bases). The source is a man aged 45 to 65 who had recovered from COVID-19. CDR3 coding DNA: TGTGCCAGCAGTTGGGGCATCGGCAGCACCTATGGCTACACCTTC. This codes for CASSWGIGSTYGYTF.